The 32 T cell receptor beta chains presented below share a single source sample, sequenced in a study of neoadjuvant anti-PD-1 for oral cavity cancer. Assay used: immunoSEQ multiplex PCR; TCRdb lists only in-frame clones, some missing. The repertoire holds fewer than 20,000 clones, with about 65% as singletons. The material sequenced was PBMCs, taken before nivolumab (anti-PD-1) treatment. These TCRs come from a person aged 35-80 years with oral cavity squamous cell carcinoma.

The chain links TRBV11-2 to TRBJ2-3; the D is unclear. V was trimmed by 2 bases and J by 3 bases, leaving 12 bases between them. From germline, CDR1 is SGHAT and CDR2 FQNNGV. The CDR3 spans 15 residues. The CDR3 loop is CASSLSPGVTDTQYF. CDR3 coding DNA: TGTGCCAGCAGCTTATCACCAGGAGTGACAGATACGCAGTATTTT.

The chain employs TRBV27 and TRBJ1-1; D remains ambiguous. V was shortened by 5 bases and J by 1 base, with 8 bases between the two germline ends. Germline-derived CDR1 and CDR2 are MNHEY and SMNVEV (reference sequence). The CDR3 contains 13 residues. The CDR3 loop reads CASSHNRNTEAFF. The CDR3 DNA reads TGTGCCAGCAGTCACAACAGGAACACTGAAGCTTTCTTT.

This clone was seen once. V is TRBV11-3 and J is TRBJ2-1, with D possibly called TRBD1 or TRBD2 (5 bases each). The V end was cut by 3 bases, the J end by 6 bases, with 12 bases between. Germline assignment: CDR1 SGHNT and CDR2 YENEEA. The CDR3 length is 14 residues. CDR3 loop: CASSLGPGTNEQFF. CDR3 DNA: TGTGCCAGCAGCTTGGGCCCGGGGACCAATGAGCAGTTCTTC.

V gene TRBV10-2 combines with J gene TRBJ2-6, with a weak D call TRBD2 (5 bases). V lost 7 bases and J lost 2, with 6 bases in between. Germline V gene data show CDR1 as WSHSY and CDR2 as SAAADI. The CDR3 is 13 amino acids. CDR3: CASMRAGANVLTF. CDR3 bases: TGCGCCAGCATGAGGGCTGGGGCCAACGTCCTGACTTTC.

This sequence joins TRBV27 and TRBJ2-7; a possible D gene is TRBD2 (7 bases). This CDR3 is 15 amino acids long. With 0 bases removed from V and 4 bases from J, the gap between germline ends came to 13 bases. From germline, CDR1 is MNHEY and CDR2 SMNVEV (reference sequence). CDR3 nucleotide sequence: TGTGCCAGCAGTTTATCAGGGGGTAGCGGGTACGAGCAGTACTTC. The encoded protein is CASSLSGGSGYEQYF.

The chain joins TRBV27 to TRBJ1-2; 11 bases fit TRBD1. V lost 6 bases to trimming and J lost 6 bases; unmatched junction nucleotides: 9. Germline V lookup: CDR1 MNHEY, CDR2 SMNVEV (reference sequence). This CDR3 has 15 amino acids. The CDR3 sequence: CASRGQGDSVNGYTF. The DNA of the CDR3 is TGTGCCAGCAGGGGACAGGGGGATTCAGTGAATGGCTACACCTTC.

The V gene is TRBV5-6, the J gene TRBJ2-1; D is unresolved. The CDR3 covers 11 residues. Germline V gives CDR1 SGHDT, CDR2 YYEEEE. Between the trimmed V and J ends, which lost 4 bases and 4 bases, there was a span of 3 bases. For the CDR3, the DNA is TGTGCCAGCAGCCGGTACAATGAGCAGTTCTTC. Translated, it gives CASSRYNEQFF.

The J gene is TRBJ2-7, the V gene TRBV7-3; 8 nucleotides match TRBD1. CDR3 size: 15 residues. Germline assignment: CDR1 SGHTA and CDR2 FQGTGA. V was clipped by 5 bases and J by 1 base; unmatched bases: 7. Here the CDR3 reads CASSLQGAGSYEQYF. CDR3 sequence (DNA): TGTGCCAGCAGCCTCCAGGGGGCGGGTTCCTACGAGCAGTACTTC.

The chain combines TRBV6-5 with TRBJ1-3, with D hard to call. The CDR3 has 14 amino acids. Germline V gene lookup returns CDR1 MNHEY and CDR2 SVGAGI. Trimming left V 6 bases short and J 0 bases short, with 9 bases between. The chain's CDR3 is CASRLEVSGNTIYF. The CDR3, as DNA: TGTGCCAGCAGACTTGAGGTCTCTGGAAACACCATATATTTT.

The chain combines TRBV7-8 with TRBJ2-1; 9 bases fit TRBD2. The ends lost 0 bases at V and 8 bases at J; junction bases unmatched: 8. In germline, CDR1 is SGHVS, CDR2 FQNEAQ. There are 16 residues in the CDR3. The CDR3 protein is CASSLALREGRDEQFF. CDR3 sequence (DNA): TGTGCCAGCAGCTTAGCGCTGCGGGAGGGCCGCGATGAGCAGTTCTTC.

The rearrangement links TRBV4-2 to TRBJ2-3, with a weak D call TRBD2 (6 bases). Germline loops: CDR1 LGHNA, CDR2 YNFKEQ. The CDR3 covers 16 residues. The V end was cut by 0 bases, the J end by 3 bases, with 13 bases between. The CDR3 loop reads CASSQEGGGGTDTQYF. Here the CDR3 DNA reads TGTGCCAGCAGCCAAGAGGGGGGTGGCGGAACAGATACGCAGTATTTT.

The CDR3 bases are TGTGCCAGCAGCTTTCAGGGGTTGGACGAGCAGTACTTC. As protein: CASSFQGLDEQYF. This chain links TRBV13 with TRBJ2-7; D might be TRBD1 (6 bases). CDR3 length: 13 residues. Between the trimmed V and J ends, which lost 3 bases and 5 bases, there was a span of 11 bases. The V gene's germline CDR1 is PRHDT and CDR2 FYEKMQ (reference sequence).

The chain combines TRBV30 with TRBJ2-5, with 8 positions matching TRBD2. Germline-derived CDR1 and CDR2 are GTSNPN and SVGIG (reference sequence). This CDR3 region has 13 residues. V lost 7 bases, J lost 13 bases, and 17 bases stayed unmatched. The CDR3 region has the DNA TGTGCCTCCGCATCCGGGACTAGAGGAAAAGGGTACTTC. Protein sequence: CASASGTRGKGYF.

This chain links TRBV7-8 with TRBJ2-2; D could derive from TRBD1 or TRBD2 (6 bases each). Trimming pared 1 base from V and 7 bases from J, leaving 16 bases between. The germline gives CDR1 SGHVS, CDR2 FQNEAQ. The CDR3 is 16 residues long. The CDR3 nucleotides read TGTGCCAGCAGCTTAGGCGGGACAAGTTACGGCGGGGAGCTGTTTTTT. Its translation: CASSLGGTSYGGELFF.

V gene TRBV5-1 combines with J gene TRBJ2-7; D uncertain. There are 15 residues in the CDR3. CDR1 is SGHRS, CDR2 YFSETQ, per germline. V lost 0 bases to trimming and J lost 3 bases, with 13 bases between them. This CDR3 is CASSLESVSFYEQYF. The CDR3 DNA reads as TGCGCCAGCAGCTTGGAGTCGGTCTCATTCTACGAGCAGTACTTC.

The rearrangement joins TRBV6-5 to TRBJ2-1, with 9 nucleotides matching TRBD2. J lost 7 bases, V lost 6 bases, and 10 bases had no gene match. Germline values: CDR1 MNHEY, CDR2 SVGAGI. The CDR3 runs to 15 residues. CDR3 sequence reads: CASRESGRSLNEQFF. CDR3 bases: TGTGCCAGCAGAGAGAGCGGGAGGTCTCTTAATGAGCAGTTCTTC.

V gene TRBV5-1 combines with J gene TRBJ2-7; a possible D gene is TRBD1 (6 bases). Deletions cut 1 base from V and 2 bases from J, with 16 bases between. CDR3 length equals 16 residues. Germline loops: CDR1 SGHRS, CDR2 YFSETQ. CDR3 coding DNA: TGCGCCAGCAGCTTGCAAAGACAGGTCAATGCCTACGAGCAGTACTTC. Amino acids: CASSLQRQVNAYEQYF. The full variable domain, in which reference TRBV5-1 and TRBJ2-7 provide the parts outside the CDR3, is KAGVTQTPRYLIKTRGQQVTLSCSPISGHRSVSWYQQTPGQGLQFLFEYFSETQRNKGNFPGRFSGRQFSNSRSEMNVSTLELGDSALYLCASSLQRQVNAYEQYFGPGTRLTVT.

V is TRBV6-5 and J is TRBJ2-1; D possibly uses TRBD1 or TRBD2 (6 bases each). V shed 6 bases and J shed 10 bases, with 16 bases lying between them. This CDR3 region has 13 residues. Germline CDR1 reads MNHEY; CDR2 reads SVGAGI. This CDR3 reads CASRAGGGREQFF. CDR3 in DNA: TGTGCCAGCAGAGCCGGAGGGGGACGGGAGCAGTTCTTC.

A single count supports this clone. This sequence joins TRBV5-1 and TRBJ2-3, with 8 nucleotides matching TRBD2. J lost 2 bases, V lost 3 bases, and 17 bases had no gene match. This CDR3 has 19 residues. The germline V gene has CDR1 SGHRS and CDR2 YFSETQ. CDR3 bases: TGCGCCAGCAGCTCGACTTTGACAGGCATAGCGGGACCCACAGATACGCAGTATTTT. Protein product: CASSSTLTGIAGPTDTQYF.

The chain recombines TRBV5-1 with TRBJ1-5; no clear D gene. This CDR3 has 13 amino acids. V lost 0 bases and J lost 5, with 6 bases in between. Germline CDR1 reads SGHRS; CDR2 reads YFSETQ. CDR3 in DNA: TGCGCCAGCAGCTTGGAAGGGTATCAGCCCCAGCATTTT. It is translated as CASSLEGYQPQHF.

The genes are TRBV28 and TRBJ2-5, with D uncertain. The CDR3 spans 14 residues. CDR1 is MDHEN, CDR2 SYDVKM, per germline. V lost 5 bases and J lost 2, with 12 bases in between. This chain's CDR3 is CASSPAPVQETQYF. The CDR3 region has the DNA TGTGCCAGCAGTCCCGCCCCCGTTCAAGAGACCCAGTACTTC. Variable domain in full (rest from reference TRBV28 and TRBJ2-5): DVKVTQSSRYLVKRTGEKVFLECVQDMDHENMFWYRQDPGLGLRLIYFSYDVKMKEKGDIPEGYSVSREKKERFSLILESASTNQTSMYLCASSPAPVQETQYFGPGTRLLVL.

The chain is built from TRBV10-1 and TRBJ2-1; 12 nucleotides agree with TRBD2. V lost 6 bases to trimming and J lost 6 bases; unmatched junction nucleotides: 9. The germline CDR1 and CDR2 sequences are WNHNN and SYGVQD (reference sequence). The CDR3 has 16 amino acids. DNA of the CDR3: TGCGCCAGCAGCCCGGTACTAGCGGGAGGCCCCAATGAGCAGTTCTTC. It encodes CASSPVLAGGPNEQFF.

The CDR3, as DNA: TGTGCCAGCAGCTTAGATGGGGTGAACACTGAAGCTTTCTTT. Translating gives CASSLDGVNTEAFF. The V gene is TRBV11-3, the J gene TRBJ1-1; D not resolved. There are 14 residues in the CDR3. The germline gives CDR1 SGHNT, CDR2 YENEEA. V lost 0 bases, J lost 0 bases, and 5 bases lay in between.

The rearrangement links TRBV5-6 to TRBJ2-2; 10 bases are a match to TRBD1. V dropped 4 bases and J dropped 7; count of bases not matched to a gene: 10. Germline-derived CDR1 and CDR2 are SGHDT and YYEEEE. The CDR3 covers 16 residues. The CDR3 sequence is CASSDRQGATFGELFF. The CDR3 DNA reads as TGTGCCAGCAGCGATCGACAGGGGGCTACGTTCGGGGAGCTGTTTTTT.

The sample holds one count of this clone. The rearrangement uses TRBV5-4 and TRBJ1-1; the D is unclear. Trimming left V 5 bases short and J 0 bases short, with 14 bases between. CDR3 size: 15 residues. Germline lookup yields CDR1 SGHNT and CDR2 YYREEE (reference sequence). CDR3 sequence: CASSSGSFMNTEAFF. The CDR3 coding sequence is TGTGCCAGCAGTTCAGGAAGCTTTATGAACACTGAAGCTTTCTTT.

This sequence joins TRBV6-1 and TRBJ2-2; D is possibly TRBD2 (5 bases). The CDR3 consists of 14 residues. V lost 3 bases to trimming and J lost 3 bases, with 8 bases between them. CDR1 and CDR2 (germline): MNHNS, SASEGT. The chain's CDR3 is CASSDASHTGELFF. The CDR3 nucleotides read TGTGCCAGCAGTGATGCTAGCCACACCGGGGAGCTGTTTTTT.

J is TRBJ2-7 and V is TRBV5-6, with 7 nucleotides matching TRBD2. The CDR3 covers 15 residues. Per the germline V gene, CDR1 is SGHDT and CDR2 is YYEEEE. Trimming at V came to 1 base and at J to 6 bases, leaving 10 bases not matched to a gene. The CDR3 here is CASSLFAGALGEQYF. CDR3 sequence (DNA): TGTGCCAGCAGCTTGTTCGCGGGAGCCTTAGGCGAGCAGTACTTC.

This clone showed up just a few times. V usage is TRBV2 and J usage is TRBJ2-7; D is possibly TRBD1 (5 bases). Trimming took off 4 bases at V and 7 bases at J, with 14 bases between the two ends. The CDR3 totals 13 residues. CDR1 and CDR2 from the germline V gene are SNHLY and FYNNEI. The DNA of the CDR3 is TGTGCCAGCAGTGGGGTGGGGCAGTTTGAGCAGTACTTC. As protein: CASSGVGQFEQYF.

The chain has TRBV30 and TRBJ1-5; 8 bases agree with TRBD1. This CDR3 comprises 13 residues. CDR1 is GTSNPN, CDR2 SVGIG, per germline (reference sequence). V lost 5 bases, J lost 7 bases, and 7 bases stayed unmatched. The CDR3: CAWANRGGQPQHF. The CDR3 nucleotides are TGTGCCTGGGCTAACAGGGGGGGACAGCCCCAGCATTTT.

This clone showed up just a few times. V gene TRBV4-1 combines with J gene TRBJ1-2, with a possible D match to TRBD1 (6 bases). The germline V gene has CDR1 MGHRA and CDR2 YSYEKL. Trimming took off 2 bases at V and 4 bases at J, with 8 bases between the two ends. This CDR3 is 13 amino acids long. The DNA for the CDR3 is TGCGCCAGCAGCCAAACGACAGGCTATGGCTACACCTTC. Amino acid sequence: CASSQTTGYGYTF.

V and J are TRBV2 and TRBJ1-5; D possibly corresponds to TRBD1 (5 bases). Per the germline V gene, CDR1 is SNHLY and CDR2 is FYNNEI. This CDR3 region has 13 residues. The V and J ends lost 7 bases and 6 bases respectively, with 13 bases between them. In nucleotides, the CDR3 is TGTGCCAGCACCTCGGGGGGGTTTCAGCCCCAGCATTTT. Residues: CASTSGGFQPQHF.

The gene calls are TRBV30 and TRBJ2-1; 10 nucleotides match TRBD1. V dropped 5 bases and J dropped 7; count of bases not matched to a gene: 20. CDR1 and CDR2 (germline): GTSNPN, SVGIG (reference sequence). CDR3 length equals 18 residues. The CDR3 protein is CAWSLSDRGSGLGNEQFF. In DNA form, the CDR3 reads TGTGCCTGGTCCCTCTCGGACAGGGGGAGCGGTTTGGGGAATGAGCAGTTCTTC. Variable domain in full (rest from reference TRBV30 and TRBJ2-1): SQTIHQWPATLVQPVGSPLSLECTVEGTSNPNLYWYRQAAGRGLQLLFYSVGIGQISSEVPQNLSASRPQDRQFILSSKKLLLSDSGFYLCAWSLSDRGSGLGNEQFFGPGTRLTVL.